The 22 T cell receptor beta chains below come from one sample, sequenced in a study of yellow fever vaccine responses in identical twins. One entry per CDR3 protein, called by TCRdb with MiXCR from the RT-PCR reads. The sample shows about 4,800 distinct CDR3 sequences, 75% to 85% of them seen only once. Sequencing was performed on T cells from blood (PBMCs), unsorted or a sorted subset (not recorded which), taken before or after yellow fever vaccination (not recorded which). The receptors originated from a woman under 30 who received the yellow fever vaccine.

V is TRBV6-2 or TRBV6-3 and J is TRBJ2-5; 7 positions match TRBD2. CDR3 length equals 16 residues. The trim removed 3 bases at V and 5 bases at J, leaving 12 bases unmatched. Germline assignment: CDR1 MNHEY and CDR2 SVGEGT. The CDR3 sequence is CASSYRGAGEGETQYF. The CDR3 region has the DNA TGTGCCAGCAGTTATCGTGGGGCGGGGGAAGGGGAGACCCAGTACTTC.

V usage is TRBV11-1 and J usage is TRBJ2-4, with 9 positions matching TRBD1. From germline, CDR1 is SGHAT and CDR2 FQDESV (reference sequence). The V gene end was trimmed by 4 bases and the J gene end by 8 bases; junction bases not matched to a gene: 6. The CDR3 contains 14 residues. The CDR3 DNA reads as TGTGCCAGCAGCTCCCCGGACAGGGGCGACATTCAGTACTTC. Translating it yields CASSSPDRGDIQYF.

J is TRBJ2-7 and V is TRBV5-1; maybe TRBD1 (6 bases). Germline lookup yields CDR1 SGHRS and CDR2 YFSETQ. The CDR3 length is 15 residues. Trimming left V 0 bases short and J 0 bases short, with 10 bases between. CDR3 bases: TGCGCCAGCAGCTTGGTAGGGGACAACTCCTACGAGCAGTACTTC. Translation gives CASSLVGDNSYEQYF.

CDR3 region: CASSPSAGITDTQYF. The CDR3 DNA is TGTGCCAGCAGCCCATCGGCAGGGATCACAGATACGCAGTATTTT. The genes are TRBV11-1 and TRBJ2-3, with D possibly TRBD1 on 5 matching bases. This CDR3 is built from 15 residues. The V gene lost 5 bases and the J gene lost 2 bases, with 14 bases spanning the gap. CDR1 is SGHAT, CDR2 FQDESV, per germline (reference sequence).

Only one count was recorded for this clonotype. The rearrangement joins TRBV6-1 to TRBJ1-2; 8 nucleotides match TRBD1. Trimming removed 4 bases from V and 3 bases from J; junction bases left unmatched: 7. The CDR3 covers 15 residues. CDR1 and CDR2 (germline): MNHNS, SASEGT. This chain's CDR3 is CASSVLGTGYYGYTF. In DNA, the CDR3 is TGTGCCAGCAGTGTCCTTGGGACAGGCTACTATGGCTACACCTTC.

The J gene is TRBJ2-1, the V gene TRBV29-1; 7 bases align to TRBD1. The CDR3 length is 13 residues. Germline-derived CDR1 and CDR2 are SQVTM and ANQGSEA. DNA for the CDR3: TGCACCGGGGAAACAGGGGCCAACAATGAGCAGTTCTTC. This translates into CTGETGANNEQFF.

This sequence joins TRBV11-2 and TRBJ2-3; the D is unclear. This CDR3 spans 14 amino acids. CDR1 SGHAT and CDR2 FQNNGV come from the germline V gene. Trimming took 0 bases from V and 4 from J, leaving 8 bases between them. As DNA, the CDR3 is TGTGCCAGCAGCTTAGATCATTCCCCAGATACGCAGTATTTT. This gives the protein CASSLDHSPDTQYF.

V and J are TRBV6-1 and TRBJ2-7; TRBD2 is a possible D gene (7 bases). Germline V CDR1 and CDR2: MNHNS, SASEGT. The CDR3 spans 12 residues. V was pared by 11 bases and J by 6 bases, with 17 bases between. The CDR3 region has the DNA TGTGCCGCAGGGAGGGGGAATGGCGAGCAGTACTTC. The encoded protein is CAAGRGNGEQYF.

V gene TRBV11-1 combines with J gene TRBJ2-5; no reliable D call. Germline CDR1 SGHAT, CDR2 FQDESV (reference sequence). V was clipped by 2 bases and J by 1 base, with 5 bases between them. This CDR3 spans 13 amino acids. In DNA, the CDR3 is TGTGCCAGCAGCTTAATCCTCCAAGAGACCCAGTACTTC. Translated, it gives CASSLILQETQYF.

In DNA form, the CDR3 reads TGTGCCTGGGTAAAGGTGTGGGGAAACACCATATATTTT. Protein: CAWVKVWGNTIYF. The V call is TRBV30, the J call TRBJ1-3; D is uncertain. Germline-derived CDR1 and CDR2 are GTSNPN and SVGIG (reference sequence). Trimming stripped 5 bases from V and 4 bases from J, with 12 bases between. The CDR3 has 13 amino acids.

The chain couples TRBV2 to TRBJ2-1; D may correspond to TRBD1 or TRBD2 (5 bases each). Germline assignment: CDR1 SNHLY and CDR2 FYNNEI. This CDR3 spans 13 amino acids. V lost 4 bases and J 8 bases, leaving 12 bases between the germline ends. DNA of the CDR3: TGTGCCAGCAGTGGGGACCAACGGTATGAGCAGTTCTTC. It encodes CASSGDQRYEQFF.

This chain connects TRBV12-3 or TRBV12-4 to TRBJ2-1; no definite D call. Trimming left V 4 bases short and J 3 bases short, with 10 bases between. This CDR3 is 14 amino acids long. The CDR3: CASSCKTCYNEQFF. CDR3 bases: TGTGCCAGCAGTTGCAAGACCTGCTACAATGAGCAGTTCTTC.

The chain carries TRBV2 and TRBJ2-7, with D tentatively TRBD2 (5 bases). Between the trimmed V and J ends, which lost 1 base and 0 bases, there was a span of 10 bases. CDR1 SNHLY and CDR2 FYNNEI come from the germline V gene. This CDR3 has 15 residues. The CDR3 spells CASSEDEGSSYEQYF. The CDR3 DNA is TGTGCCAGCAGTGAAGACGAAGGGAGCTCCTACGAGCAGTACTTC.

This chain joins TRBV4-1 and TRBJ1-1; TRBD1 might be the D (5 bases). This CDR3 is 13 amino acids long. Germline V CDR1 and CDR2: MGHRA, YSYEKL. The V end was cut by 5 bases, the J end by 1 base, with 8 bases between. The CDR3 nucleotides read TGCGCCAGCAGCACTACAGGGAACACTGAAGCTTTCTTT. This translates into CASSTTGNTEAFF.

Only one count was recorded for this clonotype. V and J are TRBV10-3 and TRBJ2-7; D unclear. The CDR3 contains 15 residues. Trimming shortened V by 3 bases and J by 2 bases, and 14 bases separated the two germline ends. The germline V gene encodes CDR1 ENHRY and CDR2 SYGVKD. The DNA for the CDR3 is TGTGCCATCAGTGATTCCGTTAAAATTACCTACGAGCAGTACTTC. It encodes CAISDSVKITYEQYF.

The chain recombines TRBV29-1 with TRBJ1-2; D call uncertain. The CDR3 runs to 12 residues. V lost 6 bases and J 4 bases, leaving 12 bases between the germline ends. Germline loops: CDR1 SQVTM, CDR2 ANQGSEA. The CDR3 reads CSVGGDFYGYTF. The CDR3 DNA follows: TGCAGCGTGGGCGGAGATTTCTATGGCTACACCTTC.

The rearrangement uses TRBV30 and TRBJ2-3, with a possible D match to TRBD2 (6 bases). This CDR3 has 16 residues. Germline CDR1 reads GTSNPN; CDR2 reads SVGIG (reference sequence). V lost 2 bases and J lost 2, with 17 bases in between. The CDR3 nucleotides are TGTGCCTGGAGTCCACACATTAGCGGACTCACAGATACGCAGTATTTT. This encodes CAWSPHISGLTDTQYF. Using reference TRBV30 and TRBJ2-3 for the parts outside the CDR3, the full variable domain is SQTIHQWPATLVQPVGSPLSLECTVEGTSNPNLYWYRQAAGRGLQLLFYSVGIGQISSEVPQNLSASRPQDRQFILSSKKLLLSDSGFYLCAWSPHISGLTDTQYFGPGTRLTVL.

The V call is TRBV12-3 or TRBV12-4, the J call TRBJ1-1, with a weak D call TRBD1 (6 bases). The CDR3 has 14 amino acids. V was pared by 8 bases and J by 1 base, with 14 bases between. The CDR3 region has the DNA TGTGCCAGCGGGAGACTGGGACAGAACACTGAAGCTTTCTTT. This sequence encodes CASGRLGQNTEAFF.

This clonotype came up a few times. The chain uses TRBV5-1 and TRBJ1-6; TRBD1 agrees at 10 bases. Germline assignment: CDR1 SGHRS and CDR2 YFSETQ. The CDR3 length is 14 residues. J lost 9 bases, V lost 4 bases, and 4 bases had no gene match. The CDR3 region is CASSPGQGGSPLHF. The CDR3 nucleotides are TGCGCCAGCAGCCCCGGACAGGGGGGTTCACCCCTCCACTTT.

This sequence joins TRBV23-1 and TRBJ2-3; a possible D gene is TRBD2 (6 bases). TRBV23-1 is an ORF, with its function uncertain. V lost 6 bases and J lost 0, with 19 bases in between. The CDR3 length is 17 residues. The CDR3 reads CASSYSPGEHSTDTQYF. The CDR3 DNA follows: TGCGCCAGCAGCTACTCTCCGGGGGAGCATAGCACAGATACGCAGTATTTT.

V usage is TRBV29-1 and J usage is TRBJ2-6; D is unclear. Germline V gives CDR1 SQVTM, CDR2 ANQGSEA. V lost 4 bases and J 0 bases, leaving 10 bases between the germline ends. CDR3 length equals 15 residues. The CDR3, as DNA: TGCAGCGTTGCCGCGCTGAGCTCTGGGGCCAACGTCCTGACTTTC. Its protein product is CSVAALSSGANVLTF. Full variable domain (outside the CDR3, taken from reference TRBV29-1 and TRBJ2-6): SAVISQKPSRDICQRGTSLTIQCQVDSQVTMMFWYRQQPGQSLTLIATANQGSEATYESGFVIDKFPISRPNLTFSTLTVSNMSPEDSSIYLCSVAALSSGANVLTFGAGSRLTVL.

This clonotype was counted between two and nine times. J is TRBJ1-6 and V is TRBV11-3; 7 positions agree with TRBD1. Germline CDR1 is SGHNT and CDR2 is YENEEA. V lost 4 bases to trimming and J lost 0 bases; unmatched junction nucleotides: 6. CDR3 size: 17 residues. CDR3 amino acids: CASSSHRDSSYNSPLHF. The CDR3 nucleotides are TGTGCCAGCAGCTCCCACAGGGACAGCTCCTATAATTCACCCCTCCACTTT.